The T cell receptor beta chain under discussion was sequenced for a study of T cell responses to AZD1222 COVID-19 vaccine. In this sample, this clone turned up a few times. Germline-derived CDR1 and CDR2 are SGHRS and YFSETQ. There are 15 residues in the CDR3. The germline V and J ends were trimmed by 6 bases and 0 bases, with 13 bases remaining between them. Data came from immunoSEQ multiplex PCR; TCRdb stores just in-frame clones and leaves some out. The data contain tens of thousands of clones, approximately 90% of them singletons. This receptor was identified in an adult in good health. The rearrangement links TRBV5-1 to TRBJ2-1, with D unclear. The sequenced sample was peripheral blood, obtained on day 0 of AZD1222 vaccination. CDR3 residues: CASTPSTSSYNEQFF. CDR3 DNA sequence: TGCGCCAGCACCCCTTCTACCAGCTCCTACAATGAGCAGTTCTTC.